The entry below gives a single T cell receptor beta chain sequence along with its context. What it binds is not known. This sample stems from a study of OX40 agonist ivuxolimab in advanced cancers. For the study at large: People who had prior anti-PD-1, anti-PD-L1 or anti-CTLA-4 therapy could take part, and around 40% had some.

The CDR3 has 14 amino acids. Trimming left V 0 bases short and J 6 bases short, with 12 bases between. Germline assignment: CDR1 MDHEN and CDR2 SYDVKM. Findings of the study overall: Averaged across samples, CD8+ T cells carried more expanded clones than CD4+ did.

TCRdb's copy holds only in-frame clones and misses some; the assay was immunoSEQ multiplex PCR. In the table there are roughly 61,000 clones, 92% of which are singletons. Blood was sampled at baseline, cycle 4 day 1, and cycle 7 day 1. This sequence originates from an adult with an advanced solid tumor such as melanoma, head and neck, liver or kidney cancer. V and J are TRBV28 and TRBJ2-7, with D perhaps TRBD1 (5 bases). Sequenced here: CD4+ or CD8+ T cells sorted from blood, sampled in a trial of the OX40 agonist ivuxolimab. CDR3 coding DNA: TGTGCCAGCAGTTTATGCAGGGTAGGGTGCGAGCAGTACTTC. Encoded protein: CASSLCRVGCEQYF.